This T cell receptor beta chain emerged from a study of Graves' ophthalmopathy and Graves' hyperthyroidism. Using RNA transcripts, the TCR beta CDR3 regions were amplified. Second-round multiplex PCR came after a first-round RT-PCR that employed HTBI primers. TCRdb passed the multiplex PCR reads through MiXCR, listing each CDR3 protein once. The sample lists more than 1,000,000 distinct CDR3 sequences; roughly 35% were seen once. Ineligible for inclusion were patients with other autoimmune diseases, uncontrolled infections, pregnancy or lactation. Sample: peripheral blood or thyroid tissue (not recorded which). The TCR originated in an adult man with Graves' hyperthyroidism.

The CDR3 DNA reads as TGTGCCTGGAGTGTTGGTCGGGCGAATCAGCCCCAGCATTTT. Protein sequence: CAWSVGRANQPQHF. This chain connects TRBV30 to TRBJ1-5; D not resolved. With 0 bases removed from V and 4 bases from J, the gap between germline ends came to 10 bases. The CDR3 covers 14 residues. Germline lookup yields CDR1 GTSNPN and CDR2 SVGIG (reference sequence).